These T cell receptor beta chains were read from a single sample in a study of blood T cells in healthy people across ages. A single record per CDR3 protein comes from TCRdb applying MiXCR to the 5' RACE reads. The sample includes about 800,000 distinct CDR3 sequences, 20% to 25% seen only once; the top ten take approximately 3.7%. These data also formed part of another study, on T cells of mothers and their children.

Sequencing was performed on blood. The source is a boy aged 5-17 years in good health. CDR3s include the opening cysteine and the closing phenylalanine or tryptophan. A D gene is named only where the DNA matches it firmly. Expanded clones are given a class, and other clones once, few, many or no size at all.

d_call: .
j_call: TRBJ1-1
v_call: TRBV7-6
clone_size: few
cdr3_aa: CASSLGGSHTEAFF
cdr3_nt: TGTGCCAGCAGCTTAGGGGGAAGCCACACTGAAGCTTTCTTT

d_call: TRBD2
j_call: TRBJ2-1
v_call: TRBV15
clone_size: few
cdr3_aa: CATSSGLAKYENEQFF
cdr3_nt: TGTGCCACCAGCAGCGGACTAGCAAAGTACGAGAATGAGCAGTTCTTC

d_call: .
j_call: TRBJ2-7
v_call: TRBV7-2
clone_size: .
cdr3_aa: CASSNKPRGTYEQYF
cdr3_nt: TGTGCCAGCAGCAACAAACCCCGGGGAACCTACGAGCAGTACTTC

d_call: .
j_call: TRBJ2-1
v_call: TRBV12-3/TRBV12-4
clone_size: .
cdr3_aa: CASSFLARSDNEQFF
cdr3_nt: TGTGCCAGTAGCTTTCTAGCCCGATCGGACAATGAGCAGTTCTTC

d_call: TRBD2
j_call: TRBJ2-2
v_call: TRBV12-3/TRBV12-4
clone_size: .
cdr3_aa: CASSLGRLAGVTGELFF
cdr3_nt: TGTGCCAGCAGTTTAGGCCGACTAGCGGGAGTCACCGGGGAGCTGTTTTTT

d_call: .
j_call: TRBJ2-7
v_call: TRBV20-1
clone_size: .
cdr3_aa: CSARDVRAYEQYF
cdr3_nt: TGCAGTGCTAGAGACGTTAGGGCCTACGAGCAGTACTTC

d_call: .
j_call: TRBJ2-1
v_call: TRBV19
clone_size: .
cdr3_aa: CASSLSGQRVQEQFF
cdr3_nt: TGTGCCAGTTCGTTAAGTGGTCAGCGGGTCCAGGAGCAGTTCTTC

d_call: TRBD2
j_call: TRBJ2-5
v_call: TRBV7-8
clone_size: .
cdr3_aa: CASTPLELAGEQYF
cdr3_nt: TGTGCCAGCACCCCCTTAGAGCTAGCGGGAGAGCAGTACTTC

d_call: .
j_call: TRBJ2-5
v_call: TRBV10-3
clone_size: few
cdr3_aa: CAISDGGRIQETQYF
cdr3_nt: TGTGCCATCAGTGACGGGGGTCGTATCCAAGAGACCCAGTACTTC

d_call: .
j_call: TRBJ2-5
v_call: TRBV9
clone_size: .
cdr3_aa: CASSVAAGGKQETQYF
cdr3_nt: TGTGCCAGCAGCGTAGCTGCAGGGGGGAAACAAGAGACCCAGTACTTC

d_call: .
j_call: TRBJ2-2
v_call: TRBV7-8
clone_size: few
cdr3_aa: CASSFMAANTGELFF
cdr3_nt: TGTGCCAGCAGCTTTATGGCAGCGAACACCGGGGAGCTGTTTTTT

d_call: TRBD2
j_call: TRBJ2-5
v_call: TRBV5-1
clone_size: .
cdr3_aa: CASSLRASGRAETQYF
cdr3_nt: TGCGCCAGCAGCTTGCGGGCTAGCGGGAGAGCAGAGACCCAGTACTTC

d_call: TRBD1
j_call: TRBJ2-7
v_call: TRBV7-9
clone_size: .
cdr3_aa: CASSLRDREYEQYF
cdr3_nt: TGTGCCAGCAGCTTAAGGGACAGAGAGTACGAGCAGTACTTC

d_call: .
j_call: TRBJ1-1
v_call: TRBV3-1
clone_size: .
cdr3_aa: CASSQPGYMNTEAFF
cdr3_nt: TGTGCCAGCAGCCAGCCAGGGTACATGAACACTGAAGCTTTCTTT

d_call: TRBD1
j_call: TRBJ2-5
v_call: TRBV6-5
clone_size: .
cdr3_aa: CASREQGEETQYF
cdr3_nt: TGTGCCAGCAGGGAACAGGGGGAAGAGACCCAGTACTTC

d_call: TRBD1
j_call: TRBJ2-6
v_call: TRBV7-7
clone_size: few
cdr3_aa: CASAPQGVGANVLTF
cdr3_nt: TGTGCTAGCGCCCCTCAGGGGGTCGGGGCCAACGTCCTGACTTTC

d_call: TRBD1
j_call: TRBJ2-5
v_call: TRBV9
clone_size: few
cdr3_aa: CASSMTGNGKTQYF
cdr3_nt: TGTGCCAGCAGCATGACAGGGAACGGAAAGACCCAGTACTTC

d_call: TRBD2
j_call: TRBJ2-1
v_call: TRBV7-2
clone_size: few
cdr3_aa: CASSLFVVGTSGNEQFF
cdr3_nt: TGTGCCAGCAGCTTATTCGTTGTGGGGACTAGCGGCAATGAGCAGTTCTTC

d_call: .
j_call: TRBJ2-4
v_call: TRBV10-2
clone_size: .
cdr3_aa: CASSGLGNKNIQYF
cdr3_nt: TGCGCCAGCAGTGGACTAGGGAACAAAAACATTCAGTACTTC

d_call: TRBD2
j_call: TRBJ2-1
v_call: TRBV3-1
clone_size: .
cdr3_aa: CASSLRSASGASEQFF
cdr3_nt: TGTGCCAGCAGCCTCCGAAGCGCTAGCGGAGCCAGTGAGCAGTTCTTC

d_call: .
j_call: TRBJ2-6
v_call: TRBV20-1
clone_size: .
cdr3_aa: CSASPRTVISGANVLTF
cdr3_nt: TGCAGTGCTAGCCCCCGGACGGTCATCTCTGGGGCCAACGTCCTGACTTTC

d_call: TRBD1
j_call: TRBJ2-2
v_call: TRBV9
clone_size: few
cdr3_aa: CASSAQGVNTGELFF
cdr3_nt: TGTGCCAGCAGCGCCCAGGGGGTGAACACCGGGGAGCTGTTTTTT

d_call: .
j_call: TRBJ2-1
v_call: TRBV9
clone_size: .
cdr3_aa: CASSPPAPGSYDEQFF
cdr3_nt: TGTGCCAGCAGCCCGCCGGCCCCCGGCTCCTACGATGAGCAGTTCTTC

d_call: .
j_call: TRBJ2-7
v_call: TRBV6-2/TRBV6-3
clone_size: .
cdr3_aa: CASCVGALSYEQYF
cdr3_nt: TGTGCCAGCTGCGTGGGGGCTTTATCCTACGAGCAGTACTTC

d_call: .
j_call: TRBJ1-5
v_call: TRBV28
clone_size: once
cdr3_aa: CASSLRVPYNQPQHF
cdr3_nt: TGTGCCAGCAGTTTAAGGGTGCCTTACAATCAGCCCCAGCATTTT

d_call: .
j_call: TRBJ2-2
v_call: TRBV6-2/TRBV6-3
clone_size: .
cdr3_aa: CASSNSNTGELFF
cdr3_nt: TGTGCCAGCAGCAATAGTAACACCGGGGAGCTGTTTTTT

d_call: .
j_call: TRBJ1-2
v_call: TRBV29-1
clone_size: .
cdr3_aa: CSVIVGQNYGYTF
cdr3_nt: TGCAGCGTTATAGTCGGTCAAAACTATGGCTACACCTTC

d_call: .
j_call: TRBJ2-4
v_call: TRBV30
clone_size: .
cdr3_aa: CAWSVPSGAIGRLAKNIQYF
cdr3_nt: TGTGCCTGGAGTGTACCGTCAGGGGCGATCGGGAGGCTAGCCAAAAACATTCAGTACTTC

d_call: TRBD1
j_call: TRBJ2-1
v_call: TRBV15
clone_size: few
cdr3_aa: CATSSGPDRYNEQFF
cdr3_nt: TGTGCCACCAGCAGCGGACCGGACAGGTACAATGAGCAGTTCTTC

d_call: .
j_call: TRBJ2-7
v_call: TRBV20-1
clone_size: .
cdr3_aa: CSAPNRGTVTYEQYF
cdr3_nt: TGCAGTGCTCCTAACCGCGGGACGGTTACCTACGAGCAGTACTTC

d_call: .
j_call: TRBJ1-2
v_call: TRBV7-9
clone_size: .
cdr3_aa: CASSLEQAGVGGYTF
cdr3_nt: TGTGCCAGCAGCTTAGAGCAAGCAGGGGTAGGCGGCTACACCTTC

d_call: .
j_call: TRBJ1-2
v_call: TRBV29-1
clone_size: few
cdr3_aa: CSVAPGGQYGYTF
cdr3_nt: TGCAGCGTTGCCCCCGGGGGGCAATATGGCTACACCTTC

d_call: .
j_call: TRBJ2-2
v_call: TRBV4-1
clone_size: .
cdr3_aa: CASSQDQGTRELFF
cdr3_nt: TGCGCCAGCAGCCAAGACCAGGGGACAAGGGAGCTGTTTTTT

d_call: .
j_call: TRBJ1-5
v_call: TRBV20-1
clone_size: few
cdr3_aa: CSARKQAKNQPQHF
cdr3_nt: TGCAGTGCTAGAAAACAGGCGAAAAATCAGCCCCAGCATTTT

d_call: TRBD2
j_call: TRBJ2-7
v_call: TRBV28
clone_size: .
cdr3_aa: CAIGGEEEQYF
cdr3_nt: TGTGCCATCGGGGGGGAGGAAGAGCAGTACTTC

d_call: TRBD2
j_call: TRBJ2-7
v_call: TRBV27
clone_size: .
cdr3_aa: CASRKSGTGYEQYF
cdr3_nt: TGTGCCAGCAGAAAAAGCGGGACCGGCTACGAGCAGTACTTC

d_call: .
j_call: TRBJ2-5
v_call: TRBV18
clone_size: .
cdr3_aa: CASSPGQIGETQYF
cdr3_nt: TGTGCCAGCTCACCAGGACAGATCGGAGAGACCCAGTACTTC

d_call: .
j_call: TRBJ2-6
v_call: TRBV15
clone_size: few
cdr3_aa: CATSRGPGPGSGANVLTF
cdr3_nt: TGTGCCACCAGCAGAGGTCCCGGTCCCGGCTCTGGGGCCAACGTCCTGACTTTC

d_call: .
j_call: TRBJ2-3
v_call: TRBV4-2
clone_size: .
cdr3_aa: CASSQGRSIDTQYF
cdr3_nt: TGTGCCAGCAGCCAAGGTCGGAGCATAGATACGCAGTATTTT

d_call: .
j_call: TRBJ2-1
v_call: TRBV20-1
clone_size: .
cdr3_aa: CSARGGTGSHNEQFF
cdr3_nt: TGCAGTGCTAGAGGGGGAACGGGCTCCCACAATGAGCAGTTCTTC

d_call: .
j_call: TRBJ2-5
v_call: TRBV20-1
clone_size: .
cdr3_aa: CSARISTETQYF
cdr3_nt: TGCAGTGCTAGGATCAGCACGGAGACCCAGTACTTC

d_call: .
j_call: TRBJ2-5
v_call: TRBV20-1
clone_size: .
cdr3_aa: CSASQFSGMETQYF
cdr3_nt: TGCAGTGCCAGTCAGTTCTCGGGCATGGAGACCCAGTACTTC

d_call: TRBD1
j_call: TRBJ2-1
v_call: TRBV28
clone_size: once
cdr3_aa: CASSTQKGDRGGGEQFF
cdr3_nt: TGTGCCAGCAGCACTCAAAAGGGGGACAGGGGGGGCGGTGAGCAGTTCTTC

d_call: .
j_call: TRBJ1-3
v_call: TRBV20-1
clone_size: .
cdr3_aa: CSARDRTAGNTIYF
cdr3_nt: TGCAGTGCTAGAGATCGTACAGCTGGAAACACCATATATTTT

d_call: .
j_call: TRBJ2-1
v_call: TRBV4-3
clone_size: .
cdr3_aa: CASSQIVPHNEQFF
cdr3_nt: TGCGCCAGCAGCCAAATCGTGCCTCACAATGAGCAGTTCTTC

d_call: .
j_call: TRBJ1-1
v_call: TRBV29-1
clone_size: few
cdr3_aa: CSADRMNTEAFF
cdr3_nt: TGCAGCGCTGACAGAATGAACACTGAAGCTTTCTTT

d_call: .
j_call: TRBJ2-7
v_call: TRBV5-1
clone_size: .
cdr3_aa: CASSLGQAYYEQYF
cdr3_nt: TGCGCCAGCAGCTTGGGGCAGGCTTACTACGAGCAGTACTTC

d_call: .
j_call: TRBJ2-7
v_call: TRBV29-1
clone_size: .
cdr3_aa: CSVPQGPGEQYF
cdr3_nt: TGCAGCGTCCCCCAGGGACCGGGGGAGCAGTACTTC

d_call: .
j_call: TRBJ2-2
v_call: TRBV12-3/TRBV12-4
clone_size: .
cdr3_aa: CASSSWRNTGELFF
cdr3_nt: TGTGCCAGCAGTTCGTGGAGAAACACCGGGGAGCTGTTTTTT

d_call: .
j_call: TRBJ2-3
v_call: TRBV7-8
clone_size: .
cdr3_aa: CASSSGEELGNQPQYF
cdr3_nt: TGTGCCAGCAGCTCCGGGGAGGAGTTGGGCAATCAGCCCCAGTATTTT

d_call: TRBD2
j_call: TRBJ2-5
v_call: TRBV7-2
clone_size: .
cdr3_aa: CASSLAGGRMETQYF
cdr3_nt: TGTGCCAGCAGCCTAGCGGGAGGTAGGATGGAGACCCAGTACTTC

d_call: .
j_call: TRBJ2-3
v_call: TRBV7-6
clone_size: .
cdr3_aa: CASSLVAASTDTQYF
cdr3_nt: TGTGCCAGCAGCTTAGTGGCGGCTAGCACAGACACGCAGTATTTT

d_call: .
j_call: TRBJ1-6
v_call: TRBV6-5
clone_size: few
cdr3_aa: CASSYSRRDNSPLHF
cdr3_nt: TGTGCCAGCAGTTACTCGAGGCGGGACAATTCACCCCTCCACTTT

d_call: .
j_call: TRBJ2-7
v_call: TRBV5-5
clone_size: few
cdr3_aa: CASSLEVWGYGYEQYF
cdr3_nt: TGTGCCAGCAGCTTGGAAGTCTGGGGATATGGCTACGAGCAGTACTTC

d_call: TRBD2
j_call: TRBJ2-1
v_call: TRBV27
clone_size: .
cdr3_aa: CASKIASGNYNEQFF
cdr3_nt: TGTGCCAGCAAAATAGCTAGCGGGAACTACAATGAGCAGTTCTTC

d_call: .
j_call: TRBJ2-1
v_call: TRBV14
clone_size: .
cdr3_aa: CASSLQSGDYNEQFF
cdr3_nt: TGTGCCAGCAGCCTACAGTCAGGGGACTACAATGAGCAGTTCTTC

d_call: .
j_call: TRBJ1-2
v_call: TRBV28
clone_size: few
cdr3_aa: CASSFTALWTAYYSNYGYTF
cdr3_nt: TGTGCCAGCAGTTTTACCGCCCTCTGGACAGCGTACTACAGTAACTATGGCTACACCTTC

d_call: .
j_call: TRBJ2-2
v_call: TRBV20-1
clone_size: few
cdr3_aa: CSVYDILTGELFF
cdr3_nt: TGCAGTGTTTACGACATTCTCACCGGGGAGCTGTTTTTT

d_call: .
j_call: TRBJ1-4
v_call: TRBV28
clone_size: .
cdr3_aa: CATKGGGSNEKLFF
cdr3_nt: TGTGCCACCAAAGGGGGGGGGTCTAATGAAAAACTGTTTTTT

d_call: TRBD1
j_call: TRBJ1-2
v_call: TRBV3-1
clone_size: .
cdr3_aa: CASSLKNRGYGYTF
cdr3_nt: TGTGCCAGCAGCCTAAAGAACAGGGGATATGGCTACACCTTC